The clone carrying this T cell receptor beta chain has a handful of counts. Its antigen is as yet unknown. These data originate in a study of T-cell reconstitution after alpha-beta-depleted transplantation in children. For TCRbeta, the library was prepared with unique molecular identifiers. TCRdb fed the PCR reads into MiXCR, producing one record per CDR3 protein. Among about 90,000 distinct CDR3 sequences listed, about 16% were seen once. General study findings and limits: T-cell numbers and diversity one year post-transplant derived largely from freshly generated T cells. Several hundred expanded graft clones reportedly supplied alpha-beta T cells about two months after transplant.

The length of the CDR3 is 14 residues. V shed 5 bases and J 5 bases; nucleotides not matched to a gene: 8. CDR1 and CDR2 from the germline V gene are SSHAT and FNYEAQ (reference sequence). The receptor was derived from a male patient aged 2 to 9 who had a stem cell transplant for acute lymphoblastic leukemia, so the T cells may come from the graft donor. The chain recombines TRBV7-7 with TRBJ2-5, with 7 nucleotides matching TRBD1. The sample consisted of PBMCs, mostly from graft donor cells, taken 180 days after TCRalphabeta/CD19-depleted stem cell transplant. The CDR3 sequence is CASSLFTGVETQYF. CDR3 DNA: TGTGCCAGCAGCCTATTTACAGGGGTGGAGACCCAGTACTTC.